What follows describes a single T cell receptor (beta chain). The data were taken from a study of shared clonotypes between healthy human individuals. About the research overall: Donors were two women and a few men aged 18 to 49. Researchers assigned three CD4 naive, three CD4 memory, two CD8 naive and one CD8 memory plate to each donor.

Clones were read by immunoSEQ multiplex PCR, and TCRdb kept only the in-frame ones, dropping some. The sample lists millions of clones; roughly 91% were seen once. CD45RO-negative, CCR7-positively selected cells formed the naive CD8 fraction, excluding terminally differentiated effector memory CD45RA+ cells. Germline CDR1 is SGDLS and CDR2 is YYNGEE. This CDR3 region has 16 residues. The V end was cut by 3 bases, the J end by 4 bases, with 18 bases between. This TCR was recovered from a man between 18 and 29 years old in good health. Some clones in this sample may be carry-over from other donors' samples. The specimen was naive CD8+ T cells from PBMCs. The rearrangement links TRBV9 to TRBJ2-3, with D possibly matching TRBD2 (6 bases). CDR3 bases: TGTGCCAGCAGCGCATCAACAGGAGGGGTAGCAGATACGCAGTATTTT. It is translated as CASSASTGGVADTQYF. Using reference TRBV9 and TRBJ2-3 for the parts outside the CDR3, the full variable domain is DSGVTQTPKHLITATGQRVTLRCSPRSGDLSVYWYQQSLDQGLQFLIQYYNGEERAKGNILERFSAQQFPDLHSELNLSSLELGDSALYFCASSASTGGVADTQYFGPGTRLTVL.